This T cell receptor (beta chain) is from a study of siplizumab effects on memory and regulatory T cells. Concerning this clone itself: Antigen specificity is unknown.

This CDR3 is 14 amino acids long. The germline CDR1 and CDR2 sequences are MNHEY and SMNVEV (reference sequence). V shed 2 bases, J shed 3 bases, and the junction held 4 bases outside the gene matches. General observations from the study: Suppressive activity of Tregs proliferating in siplizumab cultures remained unconfirmed. Siplizumab significantly lowered the alloreactive sequences that could be traced to unstimulated CD4+ memory cells.

Assay: immunoSEQ multiplex PCR; the TCRdb copy retains only in-frame clones and omits some. The sample lists more than 85,000 clones, 92% occurring once. The clonotype originates from a human donor in good health. This chain joins TRBV27 and TRBJ2-7; 7 nucleotides match TRBD1. Sequenced: Tregs sorted from blood. Here the CDR3 DNA reads TGTGCCAGCAGTTTAGAGGGACAGCACTACGAGCAGTACTTC. Translation: CASSLEGQHYEQYF.